This TCR beta chain was recorded in a study of T cell responses to AZD1222 COVID-19 vaccine. The overall study: It was second doses at about 4 or about 12 weeks that were pooled.

Only in-frame clones appear in the TCRdb table, and some are missing; sequencing was by immunoSEQ multiplex PCR. The sample contains 100,000 to 150,000 clones, 94% of which appear only once. Overall study findings and caveats: Donors skewed white British and female; clonal diversity was possibly underestimated.

As concerns this clone: No antigen is known for it.

CDR3 size: 11 residues. The V gene's germline CDR1 is LNHDA and CDR2 SQIVND (reference sequence). V shed 6 bases and J shed 7 bases, with 7 bases lying between them. The source is an adult in good health. This specimen was peripheral blood, taken on day 0 of AZD1222 vaccination. J is TRBJ2-1 and V is TRBV19, with D tentatively TRBD1 or TRBD2 (6 bases each). The CDR3 loop reads CASRGGNEQFF. The CDR3 bases are TGTGCCAGTAGAGGGGGGAATGAGCAGTTCTTC.